A selection of T cell receptor beta chains follows, all from one sample in a study of blood T cell repertoires in COVID-19. The repertoire was sequenced with immunoSEQ multiplex PCR; TCRdb's copy has only in-frame clones and lacks some. The sample yields fewer than 150,000 clones, approximately 80% seen once. The sample taken for sequencing was PBMCs or T cells enriched from blood (not recorded which). The receptors shown here come from a woman in her late teens or twenties who had been exposed to COVID-19. Both conserved end residues are part of each CDR3. The D gene is left open where the match is weak. Clone size is not always given. Where it is, it says once, few, many or a class for expanded clones.

D gene | J gene | V gene | clone size | CDR3 protein | CDR3 DNA
TRBD2 | TRBJ2-1 | TRBV19 | many | CASSMTSGTYNEQFF | TGTGCCAGTAGTATGACTAGCGGGACCTACAATGAGCAGTTCTTC
NA | TRBJ2-7 | TRBV27 | once | CASSLQGSTYEQYF | TGTGCCAGCAGTTTACAGGGTTCTACCTACGAGCAGTACTTC
TRBD2 | TRBJ2-5 | TRBV3-1/TRBV3-2 | NA | CASSHGTSGSLETQYF | TGTGCCAGCAGCCACGGGACTAGCGGGAGCTTAGAGACCCAGTACTTC
TRBD1 | TRBJ1-2 | TRBV5-1 | NA | CASSFSGTGDGYTF | TGCGCCAGCAGCTTCTCCGGGACAGGGGACGGCTACACCTTC
TRBD1 | TRBJ1-6 | TRBV10-2 | NA | CASSEGTGISPLHF | TGCGCCAGCAGTGAGGGGACAGGTATTTCACCCCTCCACTTT
TRBD1 | TRBJ2-7 | TRBV19 | NA | CASSMGQGASYEQYF | TGTGCCAGTAGTATGGGTCAGGGGGCAAGCTACGAGCAGTACTTC
NA | TRBJ2-7 | TRBV27 | NA | CASSLGWDFYEQYF | TGTGCCAGCAGTTTGGGCTGGGACTTCTACGAGCAGTACTTC
TRBD2 | TRBJ2-2 | TRBV19 | NA | CASSIYGTTNTGELFF | TGTGCCAGTAGTATCTACGGGACTACGAACACCGGGGAGCTGTTTTTT
NA | TRBJ1-5 | TRBV6-6 | NA | CASSLPYVEGNNQPQHF | TGTGCCAGCAGTCTGCCCTACGTCGAGGGAAACAATCAGCCCCAGCATTTT
NA | TRBJ2-7 | TRBV18 | NA | CASSKSTSGMFSYEQYF | TGTGCCAGCTCAAAATCCACGTCCGGGATGTTCTCCTACGAGCAGTACTTC
NA | TRBJ2-1 | TRBV3-1/TRBV3-2 | NA | CASSQADVNMGARRYNEQFF | TGTGCCAGCAGCCAAGCGGACGTAAATATGGGAGCGCGACGCTACAATGAGCAGTTCTTC
NA | TRBJ1-1 | TRBV28 | few | CASSLSPTVRNTEAFF | TGTGCCAGCAGTTTATCCCCAACAGTCAGGAACACTGAAGCTTTCTTT
TRBD2 | TRBJ2-1 | TRBV28 | NA | CASSLLAGENEQFF | TGTGCCAGCAGTTTACTAGCGGGAGAAAATGAGCAGTTCTTC
TRBD1 | TRBJ1-2 | TRBV7-9 | NA | CASNEMPQLDRGPHGYTF | TGTGCCAGCAACGAGATGCCCCAATTGGACAGGGGTCCCCATGGCTACACCTTC
NA | TRBJ1-5 | TRBV9 | NA | CASSVDSTSNQPQHF | TGTGCCAGCAGCGTAGACAGTACTAGCAATCAGCCCCAGCATTTT
NA | TRBJ1-2 | TRBV5-3 | NA | CARRTRQNYGYTF | TGTGCCAGAAGAACCAGACAGAACTATGGCTACACCTTC